This record covers a single T cell receptor beta chain. What this receptor recognizes is not known. No much larger clonotype is one base removed from it; base qualities were not supplied. This record comes from a study of blood T cell repertoires in COVID-19 (dated by TCRdb to 2020 to 2021). About the full investigation: The collaborator samples originated in the United States, Italy and Spain and spanned the acute and convalescent phases of COVID-19. A de-identified subject ID, COVID-19 status, age in years and sex were almost always included in the sample metadata. Where available, HLA class I and class II types were obtained from metadata supplied by the sample provider rather than from assay-based typing. Deeply sampled blood TCRbeta repertoires from subjects exposed to, actively infected with, or recovered from COVID-19 were included in the dataset. The repertoires were released in a freely available public database intended as a resource for research on the immune response to SARS-CoV-2. The samples were drawn from the first 160 participants of the ongoing ImmuneRACE study and from some 1,300 subjects provided by 6 global collaborators. The material from the prospective study consisted of cDNA or gDNA derived from T cells, B-cell-depleted T cells, or PBMCs.

The immunoSEQ Assay, a bias-controlled multiplex PCR, was used to amplify TCRbeta CDR3 regions from genomic DNA. In the authors' own workflow: Within the assay, amplification of reference gene primers was used to estimate how many nucleated cells each sample contained. To quantify the absolute abundance of each unique TCRbeta CDR3 rearrangement, sequence reads were collapsed and filtered. For each sample, productive Simpson clonality was calculated as the square root of Simpson's diversity index over productive rearrangements. The immuneACCESS repertoire file appears here via TCRdb, limited to in-frame rearrangements. These files lack a portion of the clones; in checked studies, under half of the deficit traces to unresolved V genes, and the cause of the others is not known. V and J calls and clone size come straight from that table; D and trimming were deduced from the DNA. The sample records roughly 150,000 clones, around 89% of which are singletons. The ten largest clones represent 15% of the sample.

The paper's findings and limits, for the study overall: The amount of clinical and demographic metadata varied by source and participant and was provided uncurated.

The collaborating institutions used their own protocols to collect whole blood in K2EDTA tubes. For TCRbeta analysis, collaborator samples were shipped as frozen whole blood, as isolated PBMCs, or as DNA extracted from either sample type. At the junction V is shortened by 1 base and J by 8 bases; bases outside the gene matches: 5. The CDR3, cysteine through phenylalanine, is 14 amino acids long. Only the CDR3 DNA stays, 42 bases, in frame from base 1. The germline V gene (reference sequence) supplies CDR1 LGHDT and CDR2 YNNKEL. The rearrangement joined TRBV3-1 (or the pseudogene TRBV3-2) to TRBJ1-2; TRBD1 agrees with 9 junctional bases. Sequencing input: peripheral blood. This receptor was taken from a woman aged 40 to 50 with acute or convalescent COVID-19. The CDR3 protein is CASSQVTGGRGYTF. The bases are TGTGCCAGCAGCCAAGTGACAGGGGGGAGAGGCTACACCTTC.